Presented here are 14 T cell receptor beta chains from one specimen sequenced in a study of T-cell memory formation after mild COVID-19. A single record per CDR3 protein comes from TCRdb applying MiXCR to the 5' RACE reads. The data hold around 410,000 distinct CDR3 sequences, with 20% to 30% observed a single time. Sequenced material: PBMCs or a T cell subset sorted from them (not recorded which). Receptor source: an adult woman who had mild COVID-19 (a few samples of this study predate the infection). Cell type and time point are not known.

The genes are TRBV12-3 or TRBV12-4 and TRBJ2-2; unclear D gene. CDR3 length equals 16 residues. V shed 8 bases and J shed 0 bases, with 16 bases lying between them. The CDR3 reads CASSVHPGANTGELFF. DNA for the CDR3: TGTGCCAGCTCCGTCCATCCGGGTGCGAACACCGGGGAGCTGTTTTTT.

The rearrangement uses TRBV13 and TRBJ1-4; D is uncertain. This CDR3 spans 14 amino acids. The V end was cut by 7 bases, the J end by 8 bases, with 17 bases between. The germline gives CDR1 PRHDT, CDR2 FYEKMQ (reference sequence). CDR3 residues: CASKGPLNEEKLFF. The DNA of the CDR3 is TGTGCCAGCAAAGGGCCCCTAAACGAGGAAAAACTGTTTTTT.

This clonotype was picked up a small number of times. The chain is built from TRBV9 and TRBJ2-1; possibly TRBD2 for D (6 bases). Germline V gene sequence: CDR1 SGDLS, CDR2 YYNGEE. The CDR3 sequence is 16 residues long. Trimming shortened V by 3 bases and J by 2 bases, and 15 bases separated the two germline ends. The DNA of the CDR3 is TGTGCCAGCAGCGCGGTTAGCGGAGCGGCCTACAATGAGCAGTTCTTC. This codes for CASSAVSGAAYNEQFF.

The V call is TRBV3-1, the J call TRBJ1-1; 7 bases align to TRBD1. Germline V gene data show CDR1 as LGHDT and CDR2 as YNNKEL (reference sequence). The CDR3 contains 15 residues. The trim removed 3 bases at V and 5 bases at J, leaving 9 bases unmatched. The CDR3 spells CASSQYRGRLTEAFF. CDR3 coding DNA: TGTGCCAGCAGCCAGTACAGGGGAAGGTTAACTGAAGCTTTCTTT.

The chain uses TRBV20-1 and TRBJ1-1; D is uncertain. The CDR3 length is 12 residues. V was clipped by 1 base and J by 5 bases, with 8 bases between them. The V gene's germline CDR1 is DFQATT and CDR2 SNEGSKA (reference sequence). The CDR3 DNA reads as TGCAGTGCTAGAGCTTTGGAGACTGAAGCTTTCTTT. Translation gives CSARALETEAFF.

This clonotype was observed a handful of times. This chain uses TRBV7-9 with TRBJ1-4, with D hard to call. V shed 2 bases and J shed 3 bases, with 7 bases lying between them. Germline values: CDR1 SEHNR, CDR2 FQNEAQ (reference sequence). This CDR3 spans 14 amino acids. CDR3 region: CASSLLGPNEKLFF. Written as DNA, the CDR3 is TGTGCCAGCAGCTTATTAGGTCCTAATGAAAAACTGTTTTTT.

V usage is TRBV6-1 and J usage is TRBJ1-4; no firm D call. CDR3 length: 15 amino acids. Trimming took 11 bases from V and 0 from J, leaving 16 bases between them. Germline assignment: CDR1 MNHNS and CDR2 SASEGT. The CDR3 loop reads CAASLGETTNEKLFF. CDR3 nucleotide sequence: TGTGCCGCAAGTCTTGGGGAAACAACTAATGAAAAACTGTTTTTT.

This clonotype has only a few counts. The chain recombines TRBV9 with TRBJ2-1, with 8 bases that match TRBD1. V shed 3 bases and J 5 bases; nucleotides not matched to a gene: 7. This CDR3 has 15 amino acids. Germline assignment: CDR1 SGDLS and CDR2 YYNGEE. The CDR3 spells CASSEKTGANNEQFF. The CDR3 DNA reads TGTGCCAGCAGCGAAAAGACAGGGGCGAACAATGAGCAGTTCTTC.

This clonotype was found once. CDR3 amino acids: CSAKTGALYEQYF. The CDR3 DNA follows: TGCAGTGCCAAGACAGGGGCGCTTTACGAGCAGTACTTC. This chain links TRBV20-1 with TRBJ2-7; 8 bases agree with TRBD1. Germline V gene lookup returns CDR1 DFQATT and CDR2 SNEGSKA (reference sequence). The junction had 8 bases not matched to a gene; V was cut back by 6 bases and J by 4 bases. This CDR3 is 13 amino acids long.

This clonotype was observed a handful of times. The chain employs TRBV29-1 and TRBJ2-2; possible D gene TRBD1, 6 bases. The CDR3 contains 13 residues. Looked up from germline, CDR1 is SQVTM and CDR2 is ANQGSEA. Trimming stripped 8 bases from V and 0 bases from J, with 10 bases between. CDR3 region: CSTRTANTGELFF. As DNA, the CDR3 is TGCAGCACAAGGACAGCGAACACCGGGGAGCTGTTTTTT.

The chain joins TRBV20-1 to TRBJ2-7; 11 bases agree with TRBD2. Germline CDR1 and CDR2: DFQATT and SNEGSKA (reference sequence). V gave up 0 bases and J gave up 5 bases; unmatched junction bases: 15. The CDR3 loop spans 18 amino acids. The CDR3 spells CSARDLHTSGSLRDEQYF. The CDR3 DNA reads TGCAGTGCTAGAGATCTCCATACTAGCGGGAGCCTTCGGGACGAGCAGTACTTC.

The CDR3 DNA follows: TGTGCCATCAGGGACACAGGGGGCGCAGATACGCAGTATTTT. It specifies CAIRDTGGADTQYF. The chain couples TRBV10-3 to TRBJ2-3; 9 bases are shared with TRBD1. After removal of 6 bases from V and 4 bases from J, the junction contained 5 bases not matched to a gene. The CDR3 sequence is 14 residues long. Germline values: CDR1 ENHRY, CDR2 SYGVKD.

This sequence joins TRBV20-1 and TRBJ1-2; no reliable D call. The V gene lost 7 bases and the J gene lost 3 bases, with 3 bases spanning the gap. The CDR3 is 9 residues long. Germline CDR1 reads DFQATT; CDR2 reads SNEGSKA (reference sequence). The CDR3 region has the DNA TGCAGTGGAGACTATGGCTACACCTTC. Protein sequence: CSGDYGYTF.

The V call is TRBV5-1, the J call TRBJ2-1, with 8 bases that match TRBD1. The CDR3 consists of 13 residues. Germline-derived CDR1 and CDR2 are SGHRS and YFSETQ. V dropped 6 bases and J dropped 9; count of bases not matched to a gene: 8. The CDR3 spells CASTTTGGREQFF. For the CDR3, the DNA is TGCGCCAGCACGACTACAGGGGGACGTGAGCAGTTCTTC.